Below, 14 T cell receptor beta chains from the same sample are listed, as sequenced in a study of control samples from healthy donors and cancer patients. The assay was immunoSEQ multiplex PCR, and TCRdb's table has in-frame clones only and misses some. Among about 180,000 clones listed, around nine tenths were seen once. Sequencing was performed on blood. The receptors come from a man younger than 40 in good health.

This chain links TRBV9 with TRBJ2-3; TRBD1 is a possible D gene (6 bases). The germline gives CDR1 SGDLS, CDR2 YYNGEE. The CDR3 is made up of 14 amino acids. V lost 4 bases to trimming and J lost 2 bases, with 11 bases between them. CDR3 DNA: TGTGCCAGCAGCAACCGGGACAACACAGATACGCAGTATTTT. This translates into CASSNRDNTDTQYF.

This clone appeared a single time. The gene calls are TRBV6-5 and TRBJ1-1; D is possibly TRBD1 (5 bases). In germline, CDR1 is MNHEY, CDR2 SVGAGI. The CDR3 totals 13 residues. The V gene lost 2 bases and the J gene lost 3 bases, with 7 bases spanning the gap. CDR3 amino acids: CASSYVGDTEAFF. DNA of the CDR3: TGTGCCAGCAGTTACGTGGGGGACACTGAAGCTTTCTTT.

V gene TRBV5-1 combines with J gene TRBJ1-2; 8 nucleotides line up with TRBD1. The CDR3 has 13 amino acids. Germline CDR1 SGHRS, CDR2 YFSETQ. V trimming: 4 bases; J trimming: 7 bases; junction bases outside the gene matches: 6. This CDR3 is CASSDGQGFGYTF. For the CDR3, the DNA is TGCGCCAGCAGCGACGGACAGGGTTTTGGCTACACCTTC.

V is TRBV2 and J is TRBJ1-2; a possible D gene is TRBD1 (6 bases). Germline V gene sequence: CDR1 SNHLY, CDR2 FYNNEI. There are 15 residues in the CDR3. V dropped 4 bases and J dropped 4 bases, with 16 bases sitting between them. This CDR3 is CASSASGLGAYGYTF. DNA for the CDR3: TGTGCCAGCAGTGCCTCGGGGTTGGGGGCCTATGGCTACACCTTC.

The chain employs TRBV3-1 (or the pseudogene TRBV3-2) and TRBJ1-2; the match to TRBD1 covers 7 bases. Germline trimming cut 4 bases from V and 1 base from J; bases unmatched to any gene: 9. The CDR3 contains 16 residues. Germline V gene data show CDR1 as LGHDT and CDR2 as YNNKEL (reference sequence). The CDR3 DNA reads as TGTGCCAGCAGCCCGCCCACGGGACAGAGTAACTATGGCTACACCTTC. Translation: CASSPPTGQSNYGYTF.

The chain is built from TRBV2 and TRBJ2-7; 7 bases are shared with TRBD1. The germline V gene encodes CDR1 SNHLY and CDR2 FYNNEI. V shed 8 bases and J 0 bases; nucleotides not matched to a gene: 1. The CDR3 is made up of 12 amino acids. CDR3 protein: CASGQDSYEQYF. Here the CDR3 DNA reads TGTGCCAGCGGACAGGACTCCTACGAGCAGTACTTC.

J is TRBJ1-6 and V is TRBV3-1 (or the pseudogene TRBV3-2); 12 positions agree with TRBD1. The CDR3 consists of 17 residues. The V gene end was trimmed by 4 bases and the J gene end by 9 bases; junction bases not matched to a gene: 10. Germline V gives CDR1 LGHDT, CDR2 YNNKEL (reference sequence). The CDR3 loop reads CASSPPRDRGPLSPLHF. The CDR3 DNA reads TGTGCCAGCAGCCCGCCTCGGGACAGGGGGCCTCTTTCACCCCTCCACTTT.

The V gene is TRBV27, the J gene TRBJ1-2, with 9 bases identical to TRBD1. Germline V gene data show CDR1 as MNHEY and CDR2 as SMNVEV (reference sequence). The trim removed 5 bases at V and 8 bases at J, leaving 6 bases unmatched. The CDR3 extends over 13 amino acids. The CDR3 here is CASSTTGQGGYTF. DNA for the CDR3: TGTGCCAGCAGTACAACGGGACAGGGAGGCTACACCTTC.

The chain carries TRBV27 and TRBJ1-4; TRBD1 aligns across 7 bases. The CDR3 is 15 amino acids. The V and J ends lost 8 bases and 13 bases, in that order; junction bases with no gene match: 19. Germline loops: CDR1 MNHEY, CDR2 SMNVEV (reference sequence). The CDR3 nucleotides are TGTGCCAGCGCTACCTACCGGGACAGCCCGAAAGGACTGTTTTTT. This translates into CASATYRDSPKGLFF.

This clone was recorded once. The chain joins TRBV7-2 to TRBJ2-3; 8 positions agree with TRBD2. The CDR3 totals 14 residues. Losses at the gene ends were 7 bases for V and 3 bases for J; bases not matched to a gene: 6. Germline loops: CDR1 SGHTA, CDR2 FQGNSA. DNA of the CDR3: TGTGCCAGCACCCGGGGGACTAGAACAGATACGCAGTATTTT. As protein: CASTRGTRTDTQYF.

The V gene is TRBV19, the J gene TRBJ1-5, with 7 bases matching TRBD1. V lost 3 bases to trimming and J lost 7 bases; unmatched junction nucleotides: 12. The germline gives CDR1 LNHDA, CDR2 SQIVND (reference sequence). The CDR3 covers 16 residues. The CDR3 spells CASSISHRGGGQPQHF. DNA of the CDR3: TGTGCCAGTAGTATCAGCCACAGGGGAGGGGGGCAGCCCCAGCATTTT. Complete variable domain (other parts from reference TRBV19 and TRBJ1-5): DGGITQSPKYLFRKEGQNVTLSCEQNLNHDAMYWYRQDPGQGLRLIYYSQIVNDFQKGDIAEGYSVSREKKESFPLTVTSAQKNPTAFYLCASSISHRGGGQPQHFGDGTRLSIL.

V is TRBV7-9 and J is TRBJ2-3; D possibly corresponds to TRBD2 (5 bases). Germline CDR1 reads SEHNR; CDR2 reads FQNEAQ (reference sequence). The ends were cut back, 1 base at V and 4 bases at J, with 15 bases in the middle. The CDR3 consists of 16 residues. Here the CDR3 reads CASSLGLRASADTQYF. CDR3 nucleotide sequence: TGTGCCAGCAGCTTAGGGCTGCGGGCCTCGGCAGATACGCAGTATTTT.

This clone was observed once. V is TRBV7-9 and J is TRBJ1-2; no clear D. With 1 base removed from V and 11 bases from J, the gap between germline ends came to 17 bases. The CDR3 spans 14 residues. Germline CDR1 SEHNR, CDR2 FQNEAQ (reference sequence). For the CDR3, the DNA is TGTGCCAGCAGCTTAGAGGATGTATGGGTGGGATACACCTTC. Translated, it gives CASSLEDVWVGYTF.

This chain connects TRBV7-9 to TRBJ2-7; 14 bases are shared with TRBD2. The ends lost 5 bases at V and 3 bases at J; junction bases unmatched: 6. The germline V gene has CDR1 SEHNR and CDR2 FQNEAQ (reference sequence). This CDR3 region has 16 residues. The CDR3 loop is CASSQGTSGGHYEQYF. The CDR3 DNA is TGTGCCAGCAGCCAGGGGACTAGCGGGGGACACTACGAGCAGTACTTC.